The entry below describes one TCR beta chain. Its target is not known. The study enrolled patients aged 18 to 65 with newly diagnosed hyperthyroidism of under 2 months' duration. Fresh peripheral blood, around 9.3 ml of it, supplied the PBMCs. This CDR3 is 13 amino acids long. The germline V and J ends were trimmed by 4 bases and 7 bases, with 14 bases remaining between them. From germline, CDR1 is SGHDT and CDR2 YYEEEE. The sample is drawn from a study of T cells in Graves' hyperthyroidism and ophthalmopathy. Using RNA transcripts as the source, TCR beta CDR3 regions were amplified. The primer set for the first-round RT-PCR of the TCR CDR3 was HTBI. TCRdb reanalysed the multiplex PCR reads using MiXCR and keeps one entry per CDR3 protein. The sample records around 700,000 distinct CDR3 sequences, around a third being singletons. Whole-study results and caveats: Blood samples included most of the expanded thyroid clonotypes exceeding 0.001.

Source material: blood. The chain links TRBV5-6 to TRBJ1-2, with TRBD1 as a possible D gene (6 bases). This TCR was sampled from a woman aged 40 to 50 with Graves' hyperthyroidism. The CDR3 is CASSRIRGGGYTF. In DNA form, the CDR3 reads TGTGCCAGCAGCCGAATAAGGGGGGGTGGCTACACCTTC.